This TCR beta chain emerged from a study of blood T cell repertoires in COVID-19. Study overall: Samples taken during acute and convalescent COVID-19 were collected in the United States, Italy and Spain. Nucleic acid was either cDNA or gDNA, and it came from T cells, B-cell-depleted T cells, or PBMCs.

V lost 4 bases, J lost 3 bases, and 7 bases stayed unmatched. The length of the CDR3 is 14 residues. Germline assignment: CDR1 SQVTM and CDR2 ANQGSEA. Original analysis: Amplification from reference gene primers served as the basis for estimated nucleated cell counts. Data came from immunoSEQ multiplex PCR; TCRdb stores just in-frame clones and leaves some out. V, J and clone size reflect that table, while D and trimming were determined from the DNA. The sample holds about 290,000 clones; under 90% are singletons and the top ten take 0.85% to 0.95%. V gene TRBV29-1 combines with J gene TRBJ2-5; 8 nucleotides align to TRBD1. Sequencing was performed on peripheral blood. The clonotype originates from a woman aged 40 to 50 who had recovered from COVID-19. CDR3 nucleotides: TGCAGCGTTGCGAGGTCAGGGGGCAAAGAGACCCAGTACTTC. Its translation: CSVARSGGKETQYF. The entire variable domain, with the rest obtained from reference TRBV29-1 and TRBJ2-5, is as follows: SAVISQKPSRDICQRGTSLTIQCQVDSQVTMMFWYRQQPGQSLTLIATANQGSEATYESGFVIDKFPISRPNLTFSTLTVSNMSPEDSSIYLCSVARSGGKETQYFGPGTRLLVL.